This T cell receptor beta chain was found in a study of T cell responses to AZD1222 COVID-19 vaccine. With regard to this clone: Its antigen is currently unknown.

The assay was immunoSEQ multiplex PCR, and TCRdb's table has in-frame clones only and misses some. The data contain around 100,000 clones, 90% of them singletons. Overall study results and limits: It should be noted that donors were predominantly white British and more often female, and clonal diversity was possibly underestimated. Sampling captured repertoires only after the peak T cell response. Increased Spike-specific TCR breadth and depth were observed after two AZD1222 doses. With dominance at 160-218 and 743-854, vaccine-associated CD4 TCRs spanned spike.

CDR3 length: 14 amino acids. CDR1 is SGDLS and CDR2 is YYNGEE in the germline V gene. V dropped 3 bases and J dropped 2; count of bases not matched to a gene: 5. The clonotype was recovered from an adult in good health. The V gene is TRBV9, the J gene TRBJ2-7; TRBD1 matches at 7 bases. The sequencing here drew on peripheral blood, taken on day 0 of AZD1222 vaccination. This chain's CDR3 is CASSGRDSPYEQYF. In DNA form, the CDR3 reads TGTGCCAGCAGCGGAAGGGACAGTCCCTACGAGCAGTACTTC.